This T cell receptor beta chain was recorded in a study of cytomegalovirus exposure and HLA in healthy donors. In the case of this clone: The antigen remains unidentified.

Primers for the PCR totalled 60 Vbeta and 13 Jbeta. The table came from immunoSEQ multiplex PCR; TCRdb's copy has only in-frame clones and leaves some out. The table includes around 120,000 clones, approximately 80% detected once. J was trimmed by 5 bases and V by 5 bases; bases with no gene match: 3. Germline CDR1 is SGHNT and CDR2 is YENEEA. The CDR3 is made up of 14 amino acids. Whole-study results and caveats: In an earlier analysis, most TCR beta V segments were productive about 87% or about 30% of the time.

The donors were healthy bone marrow donors. The clonotype comes from a male donor in good health and CMV-seropositive. This chain joins TRBV11-3 and TRBJ2-5; 12 bases fit TRBD2. Input material: PBMCs. The chain's CDR3 is CASSPTSGSETQYF. CDR3 nucleotide sequence: TGTGCCAGCAGCCCGACTAGCGGGAGCGAGACCCAGTACTTC.